A single sample is the source of the 18 T cell receptor beta chains below, sequenced in a study of radiation and T cells in renal cell carcinoma. As for treatment: 15 Gy SBRT to primary tumor, nephrectomy 4 weeks later. Profiling relied on immunoSEQ multiplex PCR, and the TCRdb table lists in-frame clones only, not all of them. The sample holds fewer than 15,000 clones; about 33% are singletons and the top ten take roughly 14%. The specimen comprised tumor tissue, sampled from a patient whose treatment included radiotherapy and nephrectomy. These receptors all stem from a man between 60 and 70 years old with renal cell carcinoma.

This clone is labeled as medium-sized (0.01 to 0.1%). This chain links TRBV7-9 with TRBJ2-7, with D possibly TRBD2 on 6 matching bases. The length of the CDR3 is 13 residues. V gave up 1 base and J gave up 6 bases, with 10 bases separating them. Germline V gives CDR1 SEHNR, CDR2 FQNEAQ (reference sequence). The CDR3 here is CASSLGTSREQYV. DNA of the CDR3: TGTGCCAGCAGCTTAGGTACTAGCCGCGAGCAGTACGTC.

V usage is TRBV6-5 and J usage is TRBJ2-7, with 11 nucleotides matching TRBD1. Germline V gene sequence: CDR1 MNHEY, CDR2 SVGAGI. This CDR3 is 13 amino acids long. The trim removed 10 bases at V and 6 bases at J, leaving 8 bases unmatched. In DNA, the CDR3 is TGTGCCACCACTGGACAGGGGGCGCCCGAGCAGTACTTC. Protein product: CATTGQGAPEQYF.

This clone is termed medium-sized. This chain joins TRBV18 and TRBJ2-7; 8 bases match TRBD2. The CDR3 sequence is 16 residues long. Germline trimming cut 3 bases from V and 4 bases from J; bases unmatched to any gene: 11. CDR1 and CDR2 (germline): KGHSH, LQKENI. The CDR3 is CASSPEARGAGYEQYF. The CDR3 DNA reads as TGTGCCAGCTCACCCGAAGCGCGGGGGGCCGGGTACGAGCAGTACTTC.

The chain links TRBV30 to TRBJ1-5; maybe TRBD1 (5 bases). V was cut by 3 bases and J by 7 bases, with 22 bases left in between. CDR1 and CDR2 from the germline V gene are GTSNPN and SVGIG (reference sequence). The CDR3 extends over 16 amino acids. The CDR3 DNA follows: TGTGCCTGGAGCCCTCTTGGGCGGGAGGGGTTGCAGCCCCAGCATTTT. Translating it yields CAWSPLGREGLQPQHF.

This clone was found a few times. The CDR3 DNA reads as TGTGCCAGCAGCCGGGACGGACGCACAGATACGCAGTATTTT. It codes for CASSRDGRTDTQYF. The genes are TRBV27 and TRBJ2-3; either TRBD1 or TRBD2 may fit D (5 bases each). CDR3 length equals 14 residues. CDR1 is MNHEY and CDR2 is SMNVEV in the germline V gene (reference sequence). Trimming removed 6 bases from V and 1 base from J, with 11 bases in between.

The rearrangement links TRBV4-2 to TRBJ2-1; tentative D call: TRBD2 (6 bases). From germline, CDR1 is LGHNA and CDR2 YNFKEQ. Trimming took 1 base from V and 2 from J, leaving 15 bases between them. The CDR3 contains 17 residues. The CDR3 sequence is CASSQAYEGGPYNEQFF. The DNA for the CDR3 is TGTGCCAGCAGCCAAGCGTATGAGGGAGGACCCTACAATGAGCAGTTCTTC.

This clone is labeled medium-sized (0.01 to 0.1%). The J gene is TRBJ2-3, the V gene TRBV25-1, with 9 bases matching TRBD1. The CDR3 covers 17 residues. CDR1 is MGHDK, CDR2 SYGVNS, per germline. J lost 5 bases, V lost 2 bases, and 11 bases had no gene match. This CDR3 is CASSETGGPVDLDTQYF. In nucleotides, the CDR3 is TGTGCCAGCAGTGAAACAGGGGGCCCAGTAGATCTAGATACGCAGTATTTT.

The J gene is TRBJ1-2, the V gene TRBV19; 10 bases align to TRBD1. Losses at the gene ends were 3 bases for V and 7 bases for J; bases not matched to a gene: 14. Looked up from germline, CDR1 is LNHDA and CDR2 is SQIVND (reference sequence). CDR3 size: 17 residues. The CDR3 DNA follows: TGTGCCAGTAGTATCCTACTCCCGGGACAGGGGAAGGCTGGCTACACCTTC. It encodes CASSILLPGQGKAGYTF.

The V and J genes are TRBV6-1 and TRBJ1-2; D call uncertain. Germline assignment: CDR1 MNHNS and CDR2 SASEGT. This CDR3 is 16 amino acids long. Trimming removed 3 bases from V and 3 bases from J, with 17 bases in between. CDR3 DNA: TGTGCCAGCAGTGACCCTGGTCCTCCGGACCACTATGGCTACACCTTC. Translated: CASSDPGPPDHYGYTF.

This chain links TRBV5-6 with TRBJ1-5, with D hard to call. This CDR3 comprises 14 residues. V was clipped by 3 bases and J by 9 bases, with 16 bases between them. Germline values: CDR1 SGHDT, CDR2 YYEEEE. The CDR3: CASSSLAVMGPQHF. The CDR3 coding sequence is TGTGCCAGCAGCTCCCTGGCCGTAATGGGGCCCCAGCATTTT.

The genes are TRBV5-6 and TRBJ1-3; 8 bases are shared with TRBD1. This CDR3 is 15 amino acids long. V gave up 5 bases and J gave up 2 bases; unmatched junction bases: 6. The germline V gene has CDR1 SGHDT and CDR2 YYEEEE. The CDR3 DNA reads as TGTGCCAGCAGACCGCGGACAGGGACTGGAAACACCATATATTTT. As protein: CASRPRTGTGNTIYF.

This clone was seen more than once but under ten times. This sample includes further DNA sequences coding for the same CDR3. The chain combines TRBV9 with TRBJ2-1; D gene unclear. The germline CDR1 and CDR2 sequences are SGDLS and YYNGEE. Deletions cut 0 bases from V and 5 bases from J, with 6 bases between. CDR3 length: 13 amino acids. The CDR3 is CASSVDRNNEQFF. DNA of the CDR3: TGTGCCAGCAGCGTAGACCGAAACAATGAGCAGTTCTTC.

This clone came up a few times. V gene TRBV2 combines with J gene TRBJ1-4, with 9 bases that match TRBD1. The CDR3 is made up of 15 amino acids. Germline loops: CDR1 SNHLY, CDR2 FYNNEI. The junction had 5 bases not matched to a gene; V was cut back by 4 bases and J by 5 bases. CDR3 sequence: CASSAIQGANEKLFF. DNA for the CDR3: TGTGCCAGCAGTGCCATACAGGGGGCAAATGAAAAACTGTTTTTT.

This clone has only a few counts. The rearrangement links TRBV6-1 to TRBJ1-6; a possible D gene is TRBD1 (5 bases). Germline assignment: CDR1 MNHNS and CDR2 SASEGT. The CDR3 loop spans 14 amino acids. V lost 6 bases and J 10 bases, leaving 16 bases between the germline ends. CDR3 in DNA: TGTGCCAGCAGGGGCAGGGATCCAGGATCACCCCTCCACTTT. Translating gives CASRGRDPGSPLHF.

This chain joins TRBV19 and TRBJ2-4, with TRBD2 matching 7 bases. Germline CDR1 reads LNHDA; CDR2 reads SQIVND (reference sequence). Trimming cost V 9 bases and J 7 bases; bases outside gene matches: 6. This CDR3 is 12 amino acids long. In DNA form, the CDR3 reads TGTGCCAGGTCCGGGACTATTAACATTCAGTACTTC. Encoded protein: CARSGTINIQYF.

This clone was seen a single time. The rearrangement links TRBV5-1 to TRBJ2-7; the match to TRBD2 covers 12 bases. Looked up from germline, CDR1 is SGHRS and CDR2 is YFSETQ. CDR3 length equals 15 residues. The V and J ends lost 0 bases and 2 bases, in that order; junction bases with no gene match: 0. The CDR3 protein is CASSLGLAGAYEQYF. Here the CDR3 DNA reads TGCGCCAGCAGCTTGGGACTAGCGGGGGCCTACGAGCAGTACTTC.

This clone was detected only a few times. The CDR3 spells CASSVGTGRVGTEAFF. The DNA for the CDR3 is TGTGCCAGCAGCGTAGGGACAGGCCGGGTAGGAACTGAAGCTTTCTTT. The chain has TRBV9 and TRBJ1-1; 7 nucleotides match TRBD1. V lost 0 bases to trimming and J lost 5 bases; unmatched junction nucleotides: 10. Per the germline V gene, CDR1 is SGDLS and CDR2 is YYNGEE. This CDR3 has 16 amino acids.

In this sample, this clone turned up a few times. This chain uses TRBV6-1 with TRBJ1-5; 7 positions agree with TRBD1. CDR1 and CDR2 (germline): MNHNS, SASEGT. V lost 3 bases and J lost 3; bases outside the gene matches: 5. This CDR3 region has 15 residues. CDR3 in DNA: TGTGCCAGCAGTGATACAGGGGCCCCCAATCAGCCCCAGCATTTT. It yields the protein CASSDTGAPNQPQHF.